These T cell receptor beta chains were read from a single sample in a study of control samples from healthy donors and cancer patients. Data came from immunoSEQ multiplex PCR; TCRdb stores just in-frame clones and leaves some out. The sample contains tens of thousands of clones, roughly 90% of which appear only once. The sample was PBMCs. These receptors originate from a woman aged 55-69 years with head and neck cancer. Both conserved end residues are part of each CDR3. The D gene is left open where the match is weak. Clone size is not always given. Where it is, it says once, few, many or a class for expanded clones.

v_call: TRBV28
clone_size: -
j_call: TRBJ2-7
d_call: -
cdr3_aa: CASSLLSQPYYEQYF
cdr3_nt: TGTGCCAGCAGTCTACTCTCCCAGCCCTACTACGAGCAGTACTTC

v_call: TRBV4-3
clone_size: -
j_call: TRBJ2-1
d_call: TRBD2
cdr3_aa: CASSQGVSGRTYNEQFF
cdr3_nt: TGCGCCAGCAGCCAAGGTGTCAGCGGGAGGACCTACAATGAGCAGTTCTTC

v_call: TRBV7-9
clone_size: -
j_call: TRBJ2-6
d_call: -
cdr3_aa: CASSFGGANVLTF
cdr3_nt: TGTGCCAGCAGCTTTGGGGGGGCCAACGTCCTGACTTTC

v_call: TRBV25-1
clone_size: -
j_call: TRBJ2-3
d_call: TRBD2
cdr3_aa: CASSSFGTRVSTDTQYF
cdr3_nt: TGTGCCAGCAGTTCTTTCGGGACTAGAGTTAGCACAGATACGCAGTATTTT

v_call: TRBV7-2
clone_size: -
j_call: TRBJ2-4
d_call: -
cdr3_aa: CASSWGVDVYIQYF
cdr3_nt: TGTGCCAGCAGCTGGGGTGTCGACGTTTACATTCAGTACTTC

v_call: TRBV6-6
clone_size: -
j_call: TRBJ2-5
d_call: -
cdr3_aa: CASSYSSVGQGETQYF
cdr3_nt: TGTGCCAGCAGTTACTCGAGTGTCGGGCAGGGTGAGACCCAGTACTTC

v_call: TRBV28
clone_size: -
j_call: TRBJ1-4
d_call: -
cdr3_aa: CASRTRGPNEKLFF
cdr3_nt: TGTGCCAGCAGAACCAGGGGTCCGAATGAAAAACTGTTTTTT

v_call: TRBV19
clone_size: -
j_call: TRBJ2-1
d_call: -
cdr3_aa: CASSIAAGGRVNEQFF
cdr3_nt: TGTGCCAGTAGTATAGCAGCCGGGGGAAGGGTCAATGAGCAGTTCTTC

v_call: TRBV18
clone_size: -
j_call: TRBJ2-2
d_call: -
cdr3_aa: CASSPSGYTGELFF
cdr3_nt: TGTGCCAGCTCACCATCGGGTTACACCGGGGAGCTGTTTTTT

v_call: TRBV30
clone_size: -
j_call: TRBJ2-1
d_call: TRBD2
cdr3_aa: CAWTSGRYNEQFF
cdr3_nt: TGTGCCTGGACTAGCGGACGTTACAATGAGCAGTTCTTC

v_call: TRBV5-1
clone_size: -
j_call: TRBJ2-3
d_call: -
cdr3_aa: CASSLGQRASTDTQYF
cdr3_nt: TGCGCCAGCAGCTTGGGCCAGCGGGCTAGCACAGATACGCAGTATTTT

v_call: TRBV7-8
clone_size: -
j_call: TRBJ1-2
d_call: -
cdr3_aa: CASSLGRGAYGYTF
cdr3_nt: TGTGCCAGCAGCTTAGGGAGGGGGGCCTATGGCTACACCTTC

v_call: TRBV4-2
clone_size: -
j_call: TRBJ2-4
d_call: TRBD2
cdr3_aa: CASSQVGGSVKNIQYF
cdr3_nt: TGTGCCAGCAGCCAAGTTGGCGGGAGTGTCAAAAACATTCAGTACTTC

v_call: TRBV7-2
clone_size: -
j_call: TRBJ2-7
d_call: -
cdr3_aa: CASSPRVTYEQYF
cdr3_nt: TGTGCCAGCAGCCCTAGGGTTACCTACGAGCAGTACTTC

v_call: TRBV27
clone_size: -
j_call: TRBJ1-1
d_call: -
cdr3_aa: CASSPRMGIRMDTEAFF
cdr3_nt: TGTGCCAGCAGTCCCCGGATGGGGATTAGAATGGACACTGAAGCTTTCTTT

v_call: TRBV2
clone_size: -
j_call: TRBJ1-6
d_call: TRBD1
cdr3_aa: CASSGQGGLNNSPLHF
cdr3_nt: TGTGCCAGCAGTGGACAGGGAGGCCTTAATAATTCACCCCTCCACTTT

v_call: TRBV14
clone_size: -
j_call: TRBJ1-2
d_call: -
cdr3_aa: CASSQDVGYGYTF
cdr3_nt: TGTGCCAGCAGCCAAGATGTAGGCTATGGCTACACCTTC

v_call: TRBV7-6
clone_size: -
j_call: TRBJ2-1
d_call: -
cdr3_aa: CASSFKLARSDNEQFF
cdr3_nt: TGTGCCAGCAGCTTTAAACTAGCTCGTTCCGATAATGAGCAGTTCTTC

v_call: TRBV7-9
clone_size: -
j_call: TRBJ2-2
d_call: -
cdr3_aa: CASSPPGRTGGELFF
cdr3_nt: TGTGCCAGCAGCCCCCCCGGCCGAACCGGTGGGGAGCTGTTTTTT

v_call: TRBV21-1
clone_size: -
j_call: TRBJ1-2
d_call: -
cdr3_aa: CASSKSTARTERYGYTF
cdr3_nt: TGTGCCAGCAGCAAATCCACAGCCCGGACAGAGCGCTATGGCTACACCTTC

v_call: TRBV27
clone_size: -
j_call: TRBJ2-2
d_call: TRBD1
cdr3_aa: CAINLCLITGGGRDTGELFF
cdr3_nt: TGTGCCATCAACTTATGCTTAATAACAGGGGGTGGTAGAGACACCGGGGAGCTGTTTTTT

v_call: TRBV4-1
clone_size: -
j_call: TRBJ2-5
d_call: -
cdr3_aa: CASSQDLEQAYQETQYF
cdr3_nt: TGCGCCAGCAGCCAAGATCTGGAGCAGGCATACCAAGAGACCCAGTACTTC

v_call: TRBV6-6
clone_size: -
j_call: TRBJ1-6
d_call: TRBD1
cdr3_aa: CASSYGGTGDSPLHF
cdr3_nt: TGTGCCAGCAGTTACGGAGGGACAGGGGATTCACCCCTCCACTTT

v_call: TRBV5-6
clone_size: -
j_call: TRBJ2-1
d_call: -
cdr3_aa: CASSLFVGVGINEQFF
cdr3_nt: TGTGCCAGCAGCTTGTTTGTGGGAGTGGGGATTAATGAGCAGTTCTTC

v_call: TRBV6-5
clone_size: -
j_call: TRBJ1-1
d_call: -
cdr3_aa: CASSYASKVEAFF
cdr3_nt: TGTGCCAGCAGTTACGCGAGTAAGGTTGAAGCTTTCTTT

v_call: TRBV27
clone_size: -
j_call: TRBJ2-4
d_call: -
cdr3_aa: CASSAQTVGANIQYF
cdr3_nt: TGTGCCAGCAGTGCCCAAACAGTAGGGGCTAACATTCAGTACTTC

v_call: TRBV7-6
clone_size: -
j_call: TRBJ2-5
d_call: -
cdr3_aa: CASSTLDGKQETQYF
cdr3_nt: TGTGCCAGCAGCACACTCGACGGAAAGCAAGAGACCCAGTACTTC

v_call: TRBV10-1
clone_size: -
j_call: TRBJ2-5
d_call: -
cdr3_aa: CASSDPDNLPYRETQYF
cdr3_nt: TGCGCCAGCAGTGATCCGGACAACCTACCCTACCGAGAGACCCAGTACTTC

v_call: TRBV6-5
clone_size: -
j_call: TRBJ1-5
d_call: -
cdr3_aa: CASKDQAGNQPQHF
cdr3_nt: TGTGCCAGCAAAGACCAAGCGGGCAATCAGCCCCAGCATTTT

v_call: TRBV9
clone_size: few
j_call: TRBJ1-6
d_call: -
cdr3_aa: CASSVLERTTFNSPLHF
cdr3_nt: TGTGCCAGCAGCGTATTGGAACGCACGACCTTTAATTCACCCCTCCACTTT

v_call: TRBV7-2
clone_size: -
j_call: TRBJ2-7
d_call: -
cdr3_aa: CASSSPGDWYEQYF
cdr3_nt: TGTGCCAGCAGCTCGCCAGGGGATTGGTACGAGCAGTACTTC

v_call: TRBV7-9
clone_size: -
j_call: TRBJ2-7
d_call: -
cdr3_aa: CASSQYTGTEQYF
cdr3_nt: TGTGCCAGCAGCCAGTACACAGGGACCGAGCAGTACTTC

v_call: TRBV10-1
clone_size: -
j_call: TRBJ2-7
d_call: TRBD2
cdr3_aa: CASSSAGGYEQYF
cdr3_nt: TGCGCCAGCAGCTCAGCGGGAGGATACGAGCAGTACTTC

v_call: TRBV7-9
clone_size: -
j_call: TRBJ2-1
d_call: TRBD1
cdr3_aa: CASSLSAGQVYNEQFF
cdr3_nt: TGTGCCAGCAGCTTGAGTGCCGGACAGGTTTACAATGAGCAGTTCTTC

v_call: TRBV28
clone_size: -
j_call: TRBJ2-1
d_call: TRBD2
cdr3_aa: CASRTGGSSHNEQFF
cdr3_nt: TGTGCCAGCAGAACTGGCGGGAGCTCTCACAATGAGCAGTTCTTC

v_call: TRBV27
clone_size: -
j_call: TRBJ2-7
d_call: -
cdr3_aa: CASSFFAQGRYEQYF
cdr3_nt: TGTGCCAGCAGTTTTTTTGCCCAGGGAAGGTACGAGCAGTACTTC

v_call: TRBV6-4
clone_size: -
j_call: TRBJ2-7
d_call: TRBD2
cdr3_aa: CASSAQGGYEQYF
cdr3_nt: TGTGCCAGCAGTGCCCAGGGAGGGTACGAGCAGTACTTC

v_call: TRBV9
clone_size: -
j_call: TRBJ2-2
d_call: TRBD2
cdr3_aa: CASSVAGTSTGELFF
cdr3_nt: TGTGCCAGCAGCGTAGCCGGGACTAGCACCGGGGAGCTGTTTTTT

v_call: TRBV9
clone_size: -
j_call: TRBJ2-5
d_call: TRBD2
cdr3_aa: CASANPGLAGVETQYF
cdr3_nt: TGTGCCAGCGCAAACCCGGGACTAGCGGGAGTAGAGACCCAGTACTTC

v_call: TRBV10-3
clone_size: -
j_call: TRBJ2-7
d_call: -
cdr3_aa: CAISQAPPDEQYF
cdr3_nt: TGTGCCATCTCCCAGGCACCCCCTGACGAGCAGTACTTC

v_call: TRBV7-2
clone_size: few
j_call: TRBJ1-5
d_call: -
cdr3_aa: CASSMRTGSNQPQHF
cdr3_nt: TGTGCCAGCAGCATGCGGACTGGTAGCAATCAGCCCCAGCATTTT

v_call: TRBV19
clone_size: -
j_call: TRBJ1-6
d_call: TRBD1
cdr3_aa: CASMGTGEDNSPLHF
cdr3_nt: TGTGCCAGTATGGGGACAGGAGAAGATAATTCACCCCTCCACTTT

v_call: TRBV7-2
clone_size: once
j_call: TRBJ2-2
d_call: TRBD2
cdr3_aa: CASSLDSGTGELFF
cdr3_nt: TGTGCCAGCAGCTTAGATAGCGGGACCGGGGAGCTGTTTTTT

v_call: TRBV6-5
clone_size: many
j_call: TRBJ2-1
d_call: TRBD2
cdr3_aa: CASRHTSGTTNEQFF
cdr3_nt: TGTGCCAGCAGACACACTAGCGGGACGACGAATGAGCAGTTCTTC

v_call: TRBV5-1
clone_size: -
j_call: TRBJ2-1
d_call: -
cdr3_aa: CASSPGTANEQFF
cdr3_nt: TGCGCCAGCAGCCCAGGGACTGCCAATGAGCAGTTCTTC

v_call: TRBV28
clone_size: -
j_call: TRBJ1-1
d_call: TRBD1
cdr3_aa: CASSSTGQGNTEAFF
cdr3_nt: TGTGCCAGCAGTTCCACCGGACAGGGGAACACTGAAGCTTTCTTT

v_call: TRBV6-5
clone_size: -
j_call: TRBJ2-7
d_call: -
cdr3_aa: CASEQGSIYEQYF
cdr3_nt: TGTGCCAGCGAGCAGGGTTCGATCTACGAGCAGTACTTC

v_call: TRBV9
clone_size: -
j_call: TRBJ2-1
d_call: TRBD2
cdr3_aa: CASSGTSGPSYNEQFF
cdr3_nt: TGTGCCAGCAGCGGAACTAGCGGGCCTTCCTACAATGAGCAGTTCTTC

v_call: TRBV29-1
clone_size: -
j_call: TRBJ2-7
d_call: -
cdr3_aa: CSVVSVSYEQYF
cdr3_nt: TGCAGCGTTGTGTCCGTGTCCTACGAGCAGTACTTC

v_call: TRBV18
clone_size: -
j_call: TRBJ1-6
d_call: -
cdr3_aa: CASSPLPGRNNSPLHF
cdr3_nt: TGTGCCAGCTCACCACTTCCAGGGAGGAATAATTCACCCCTCCACTTT

v_call: TRBV4-1
clone_size: few
j_call: TRBJ2-3
d_call: TRBD2
cdr3_aa: CASSRERDSTDTQYF
cdr3_nt: TGCGCCAGCAGCCGAGAGCGGGACAGCACAGATACGCAGTATTTT